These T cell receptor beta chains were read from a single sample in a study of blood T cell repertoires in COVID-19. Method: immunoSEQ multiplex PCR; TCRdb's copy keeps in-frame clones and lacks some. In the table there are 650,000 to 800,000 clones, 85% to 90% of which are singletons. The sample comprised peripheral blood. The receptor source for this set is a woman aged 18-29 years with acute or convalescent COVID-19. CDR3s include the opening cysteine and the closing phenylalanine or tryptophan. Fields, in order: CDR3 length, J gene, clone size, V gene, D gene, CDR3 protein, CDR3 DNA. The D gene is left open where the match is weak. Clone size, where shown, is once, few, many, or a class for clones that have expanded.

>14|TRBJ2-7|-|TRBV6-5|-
CASTLTGEAGEQYF
TGTGCCAGCACCCTGACAGGGGAAGCGGGAGAGCAGTACTTC
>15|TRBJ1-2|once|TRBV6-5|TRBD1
CASSLGQGLFYGYTF
TGTGCCAGCAGCCTCGGACAGGGCCTTTTCTATGGCTACACCTTC
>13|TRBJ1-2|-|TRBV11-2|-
CASSLDRGYGYTF
TGTGCCAGCAGCTTAGATCGGGGGTATGGCTACACCTTC
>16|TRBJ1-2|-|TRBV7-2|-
CASSPESSTSFYGYTF
TGTGCCAGCAGCCCCGAGTCGAGTACCTCTTTCTATGGCTACACCTTC
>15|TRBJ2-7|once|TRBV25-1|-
CASSPTHTNYYEQYF
TGTGCCAGCAGCCCTACGCATACGAACTACTACGAGCAGTACTTC
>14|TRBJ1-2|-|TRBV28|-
CASSGQGLVDGYTF
TGTGCCAGCAGCGGCCAGGGATTGGTGGATGGCTACACCTTC
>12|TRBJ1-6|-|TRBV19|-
CASSTTDRTLHF
TGTGCCAGTAGTACGACTGACCGGACCCTCCACTTT
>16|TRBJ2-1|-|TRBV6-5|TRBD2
CASSSTSGAYLGEQFF
TGTGCCAGCAGTTCGACTAGCGGGGCTTACTTGGGTGAGCAGTTCTTC
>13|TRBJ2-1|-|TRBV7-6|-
CASSLGAGNEQFF
TGTGCCAGCAGCTTAGGGGCTGGAAATGAGCAGTTCTTC
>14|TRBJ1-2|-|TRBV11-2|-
CASSDHVGQNGYTF
TGTGCCAGCAGCGATCATGTTGGGCAGAATGGCTACACCTTC
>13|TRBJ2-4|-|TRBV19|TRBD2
CASSVGGINIQYF
TGTGCCAGTAGTGTGGGAGGGATAAACATTCAGTACTTC
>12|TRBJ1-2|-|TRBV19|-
CASRIPAVSYTF
TGTGCCAGTAGGATCCCCGCGGTGAGCTACACCTTC
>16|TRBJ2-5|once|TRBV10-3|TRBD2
CAISLGASGGGETQYF
TGTGCCATCAGCCTCGGTGCTAGCGGGGGTGGGGAGACCCAGTACTTC
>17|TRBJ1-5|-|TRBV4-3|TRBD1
CASSQDRTGRNNQPQHF
TGCGCCAGCAGCCAAGACCGGACAGGGAGGAACAATCAGCCCCAGCATTTT
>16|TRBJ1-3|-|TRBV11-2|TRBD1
CASSPWTGGSGNTIYF
TGTGCCAGCAGCCCCTGGACAGGGGGCTCTGGAAACACCATATATTTT
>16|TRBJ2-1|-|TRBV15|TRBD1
CATSRDPGQGRDEQFF
TGTGCCACCAGCAGAGATCCGGGACAGGGTCGGGATGAGCAGTTCTTC
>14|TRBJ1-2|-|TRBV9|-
CASSPSDSMAGYTF
TGTGCCAGCAGCCCCTCGGACTCCATGGCCGGCTACACCTTC
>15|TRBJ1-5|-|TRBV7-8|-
CASSFGREYNQPQHF
TGTGCCAGCAGCTTTGGGCGAGAGTACAATCAGCCCCAGCATTTT
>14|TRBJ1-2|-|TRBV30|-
CAWTANRGRGGYTF
TGTGCCTGGACCGCCAACAGAGGAAGGGGTGGCTACACCTTC
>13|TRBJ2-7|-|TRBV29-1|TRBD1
CSVVPGGFHEQYF
TGCAGCGTTGTGCCAGGGGGCTTCCACGAGCAGTACTTC
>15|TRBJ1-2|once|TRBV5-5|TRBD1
CASSPGQGLRGGYTF
TGTGCCAGCAGCCCCGGACAGGGGTTAAGGGGTGGCTACACCTTC
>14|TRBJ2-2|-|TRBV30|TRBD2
CAWRAGGGTGELFF
TGTGCCTGGAGGGCGGGGGGAGGAACCGGGGAGCTGTTTTTT
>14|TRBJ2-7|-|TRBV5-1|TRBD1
CASSLAGGPGEQYF
TGCGCCAGCAGCTTGGCAGGGGGTCCTGGCGAGCAGTACTTC
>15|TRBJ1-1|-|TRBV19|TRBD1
CASSSRQGMNTEAFF
TGTGCCAGTAGTAGCAGACAGGGTATGAACACTGAAGCTTTCTTT
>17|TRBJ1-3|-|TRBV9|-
CASSRGAPIPSGNTIYF
TGTGCCAGCAGCCGTGGGGCGCCGATCCCCTCTGGAAACACCATATATTTT
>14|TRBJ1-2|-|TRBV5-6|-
CASSLGAGSRGYTF
TGTGCCAGCAGCTTGGGAGCGGGGTCTCGAGGCTACACCTTC
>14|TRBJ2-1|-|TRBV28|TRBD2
CASLSGDPYNEQFF
TGTGCCAGCCTTAGCGGGGACCCTTACAATGAGCAGTTCTTC
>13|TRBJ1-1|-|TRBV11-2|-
CASSLVGFLGAFF
TGTGCCAGCAGCTTAGTAGGCTTTCTAGGTGCTTTCTTT
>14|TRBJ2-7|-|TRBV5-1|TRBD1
CASRPGTGGSEQYF
TGCGCCAGCAGACCCGGGACAGGGGGCTCCGAGCAGTACTTC
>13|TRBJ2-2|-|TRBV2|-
CASSVQYTGELFF
TGTGCCAGCAGTGTACAGTACACCGGGGAGCTGTTTTTT
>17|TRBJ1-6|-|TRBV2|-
CASGSEVGGSYNSPLHF
TGTGCCAGCGGCTCGGAAGTCGGCGGCTCCTATAATTCACCCCTCCACTTT
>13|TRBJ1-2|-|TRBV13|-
CASSAGRSYGYTF
TGTGCCAGCAGCGCAGGGAGGAGCTATGGCTACACCTTC
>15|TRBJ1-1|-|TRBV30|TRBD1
CAVDPRDRGVTEAFF
TGTGCCGTAGACCCCCGGGACAGGGGGGTCACTGAAGCTTTCTTT
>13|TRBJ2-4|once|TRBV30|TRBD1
CAWSRQGLNIQYF
TGTGCCTGGAGTCGACAGGGGTTAAACATTCAGTACTTC
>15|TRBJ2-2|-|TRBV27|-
CASSLPSWGAGELFF
TGTGCCAGCAGTCTGCCGTCGTGGGGGGCCGGGGAGCTGTTTTTT
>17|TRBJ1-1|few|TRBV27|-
CASSSAGVSRVNTEAFF
TGTGCCAGCAGTAGTGCCGGGGTTTCCCGGGTGAACACTGAAGCTTTCTTT
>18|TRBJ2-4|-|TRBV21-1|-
CASSERGVLGTGDGIQYF
TGTGCCAGCAGCGAAAGAGGAGTACTTGGGACAGGGGACGGCATTCAGTACTTC
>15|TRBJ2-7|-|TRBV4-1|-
CASSHNRDFVREQYF
TGCGCCAGCAGCCACAACAGGGATTTCGTCCGGGAGCAGTACTTC
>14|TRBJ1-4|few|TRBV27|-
CASSLYATNEKLFF
TGTGCCAGCAGTCTCTATGCAACTAATGAAAAACTGTTTTTT
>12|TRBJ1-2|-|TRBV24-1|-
CATSDQYYGYTF
TGTGCCACCAGTGATCAATACTATGGCTACACCTTC
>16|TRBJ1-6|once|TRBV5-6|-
CASRERTDSYNSPLHF
TGTGCCAGCAGAGAGAGGACAGATTCCTATAATTCACCCCTCCACTTT
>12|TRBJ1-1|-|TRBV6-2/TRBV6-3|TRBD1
CASSSTGTGAFF
TGTGCCAGCAGTTCGACCGGGACAGGGGCTTTCTTT
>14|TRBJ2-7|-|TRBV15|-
CATSRPGFAYEQYF
TGTGCCACCAGCAGGCCGGGTTTCGCCTACGAGCAGTACTTC
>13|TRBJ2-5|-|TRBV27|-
CASSLGPVETQYF
TGTGCCAGCAGTTTAGGGCCGGTAGAGACCCAGTACTTC
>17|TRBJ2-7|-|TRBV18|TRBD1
CASSLWELGQASYEQYF
TGTGCCAGCTCACTGTGGGAGTTGGGACAGGCATCCTACGAGCAGTACTTC
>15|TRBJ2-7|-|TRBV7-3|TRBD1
CASSLTGQGNHEQYF
TGTGCCAGCAGCTTAACTGGACAGGGGAACCACGAGCAGTACTTC
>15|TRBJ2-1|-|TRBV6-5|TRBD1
CASRTGTGIFNEQFF
TGTGCCAGCAGAACCGGGACAGGGATCTTCAATGAGCAGTTCTTC
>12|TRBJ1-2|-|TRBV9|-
CATGGVGYGYTF
TGTGCCACTGGGGGGGTTGGCTATGGCTACACCTTC
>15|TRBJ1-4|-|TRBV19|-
CASRGRGITNEKLFF
TGTGCCAGTAGAGGCAGGGGAATAACTAATGAAAAACTGTTTTTT
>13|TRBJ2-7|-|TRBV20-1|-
CSASGASSYEQYF
TGCAGTGCTAGTGGAGCAAGCTCCTACGAGCAGTACTTC
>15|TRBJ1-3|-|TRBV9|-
CASSAGIGGGNTIYF
TGTGCCAGCAGCGCAGGGATAGGCGGTGGAAACACCATATATTTT
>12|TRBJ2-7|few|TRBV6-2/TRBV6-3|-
CASSVITYEQYF
TGTGCCAGCAGTGTTATAACCTACGAGCAGTACTTC
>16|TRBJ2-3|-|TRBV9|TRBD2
CASSVLSGGAADTQYF
TGTGCCAGCAGCGTTCTTAGCGGGGGAGCCGCAGATACGCAGTATTTT
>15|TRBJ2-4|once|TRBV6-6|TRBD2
CASSLRTSRTNIQYF
TGTGCCAGCAGTTTGAGGACTAGCCGGACAAACATTCAGTACTTC
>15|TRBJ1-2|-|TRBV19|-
CASSTLGGADYGYTF
TGTGCCAGTAGTACCCTGGGAGGGGCTGACTATGGCTACACCTTC
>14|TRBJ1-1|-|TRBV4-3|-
CASSLYRGGTEAFF
TGCGCCAGCAGCCTTTATCGAGGGGGTACTGAAGCTTTCTTT
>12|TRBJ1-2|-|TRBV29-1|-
CSVEVVDYGYTF
TGCAGCGTTGAAGTAGTGGACTATGGCTACACCTTC